The T cell receptor (beta chain) described here comes from a study of blood T cell repertoires in COVID-19. In the original processing: For nucleated cells, counts were estimated from reference gene primer amplification. Clones were read by immunoSEQ multiplex PCR, and TCRdb kept only the in-frame ones, dropping some. V and J calls and clone size are copied from that table; D and trimming were computed from the DNA. This table holds about 150,000 clones, roughly nine tenths found once. Germline CDR1 and CDR2: KGHSH and LQKENI. J was trimmed by 3 bases and V by 3 bases; bases with no gene match: 6. The CDR3 consists of 15 residues.

Sequencing was done on a sample of peripheral blood. The rearrangement links TRBV18 to TRBJ1-2; 8 bases match TRBD1. The receptor's source is a woman between 65 and 79 years old with acute or convalescent COVID-19. The CDR3 nucleotides are TGTGCCAGCTCACCCTCGACAGGGGTCGACTATGGCTACACCTTC. Translation: CASSPSTGVDYGYTF.